These T cell receptor beta chains were read from a single sample in a study of cytomegalovirus exposure and HLA in healthy donors. Generated by immunoSEQ multiplex PCR, the TCRdb table keeps only in-frame clones and is missing some. The data hold about 170,000 clones, with around four fifths observed a single time. Material for sequencing was PBMCs. The receptors come from a girl aged 2 to 9 in good health and CMV-seropositive. Both conserved end residues are part of each CDR3. A D gene is named only where the DNA matches it firmly. The listing skips clone size in some rows; elsewhere it reads once, few, many or a size class.

j_call v_call clone_size d_call cdr3_nt cdr3_aa
TRBJ1-5 TRBV10-3 - - TGTGCCATCAGCGTTCAGGAAAATCAGCCCCAGCATTTT CAISVQENQPQHF
TRBJ1-5 TRBV30 - - TGTGCCTGGAGTGGGTCGAGGGTGTGGAAGCGGAGCAATCAGCCCCAGCATTTT CAWSGSRVWKRSNQPQHF
TRBJ1-2 TRBV19 - TRBD1 TGTGCCAGTAGTATAGCGCTCCTCACCGCCGGGACAGGATACGGCTACACCTTC CASSIALLTAGTGYGYTF
TRBJ1-1 TRBV20-1 once - TGCAGTGCCCCTCTTAATACTGAAGCTTTCTTT CSAPLNTEAFF
TRBJ2-1 TRBV4-2 - TRBD2 TGTGCCAGCAGCCAAGAGGCTTTCACTAGCGGGACGTACAATGAGCAGTTCTTC CASSQEAFTSGTYNEQFF
TRBJ2-6 TRBV7-8 - TRBD2 TGTGCCAGCAGCTTAGCCAGAGTCGCTAGCGGGAGGGCCCCTGGGGCCAACGTCCTGACTTTC CASSLARVASGRAPGANVLTF
TRBJ2-7 TRBV7-8 - - TGTGCCAGCAGCACCGATCGGGGGTCCGAGCAGTACTTC CASSTDRGSEQYF
TRBJ2-7 TRBV5-1 - TRBD1 TGCGCCAGCAGCTTGGCCAGGGGGAACGAGCAGTACTTC CASSLARGNEQYF
TRBJ2-2 TRBV5-4 once TRBD2 TGTGCCAGCAGCTGGGGAGGCGGGAGTGACACCGGGGAGCTGTTTTTT CASSWGGGSDTGELFF
TRBJ2-5 TRBV7-2 - TRBD2 TGTGCCAGCAGCTTAAGAGGGACTAGTGGAGAGACCCAGTACTTC CASSLRGTSGETQYF
TRBJ1-5 TRBV5-5 few - TGTGCCAGCAGCTTGTATAGCAATCAGCCCCAGCATTTT CASSLYSNQPQHF
TRBJ1-2 TRBV6-6 - - TGTGCCAGCAGTTACTCGAGGTCGGCAAGCACCTTC CASSYSRSASTF
TRBJ2-1 TRBV6-1 - TRBD2 TGTGCCATTAGGGGACTAGCGAGAAATGAGCAGTTCTTC CAIRGLARNEQFF
TRBJ2-5 TRBV5-5 - TRBD2 TGTGCCAGCAGCCTAGGACTAGCGACCGAAGAGACCCAGTACTTC CASSLGLATEETQYF
TRBJ1-5 TRBV15 - - TGTGCCACCAGCAGAGATCAGGGTAGTAATCAGCCCCAGCATTTT CATSRDQGSNQPQHF
TRBJ2-7 TRBV29-1 - - TGCAGCGTTGGAACGTCGCGAGGTTTGGGTGAGCAGTACTTC CSVGTSRGLGEQYF
TRBJ2-2 TRBV7-3 - TRBD2 TGTGCCAGCAGCTCCTTACTAGCGACCGGGGAGCTGTTTTTT CASSSLLATGELFF
TRBJ1-4 TRBV9 - - TGTGCCAGCAGCGGCGGACAGACAACTAATGAAAAACTGTTTTTT CASSGGQTTNEKLFF
TRBJ2-7 TRBV10-2 - - TGCGCCAGCATGCAATCCAGGAGACCCAGGGCATGGGAGCAGTACTTC CASMQSRRPRAWEQYF
TRBJ2-1 TRBV5-1 - TRBD2 TGCGCCAGCAGCTTGGACGGGAGGGCAGGCAATGAGCAGTTCTTC CASSLDGRAGNEQFF
TRBJ2-1 TRBV27 - TRBD1 TGTGCCAGCAGATCCTTTATCCGGGACAGCCAGTACAATGAGCAGTTCTTC CASRSFIRDSQYNEQFF
TRBJ2-6 TRBV19 - - TGTGCCAGCTCAGGCCCGACAGGTTGGGACTCTGGGGCCAACGTCCTGACTTTC CASSGPTGWDSGANVLTF
TRBJ2-7 TRBV18 few TRBD1 TGTGCCAGCTCTAATCAGGGGGACGAGCAGTACTTC CASSNQGDEQYF
TRBJ2-1 TRBV5-1 - TRBD2 TGCGCCAGCAGCTTGACTAGCGCACCCTACAATGAGCAGTTCTTC CASSLTSAPYNEQFF
TRBJ1-2 TRBV6-5 - TRBD1 TGTGCCAGCAGTTATACGACAGGGGGCGCTACCTATGGCTACACCTTC CASSYTTGGATYGYTF
TRBJ2-1 TRBV6-1 - TRBD2 TGTGCCAGCAGCAAGACGGGAGGCGGGAATGAGCAGTTCTTC CASSKTGGGNEQFF
TRBJ2-5 TRBV6-4 - TRBD2 TGTGCCAGCAGTGAGACTAGCGGGAGGGCAGAGACCCAGTACTTC CASSETSGRAETQYF
TRBJ2-1 TRBV5-1 - TRBD2 TGCGCCAGCGCCGGGACTAGCGGGTTGTCGCTCTACAATGAGCAGTTCTTC CASAGTSGLSLYNEQFF
TRBJ1-1 TRBV29-1 - - TGCAGCGTTTGGCCGTTCTCAATGAACACTGAAGCTTTCTTT CSVWPFSMNTEAFF
TRBJ1-2 TRBV7-9 - TRBD1 TGTGCCAGCAGCTGGGACAGGGGATCCTACGGCTACACCTTC CASSWDRGSYGYTF
TRBJ2-7 TRBV27 few TRBD2 TGTGCCAGCAGTCCCCGGGCTAGCGGTAGCTCCTACGAGCAGTACTTC CASSPRASGSSYEQYF
TRBJ2-4 TRBV30 once TRBD2 TGTGCCTGGAGTGTGGGACTAGCGGGTGCCAAAAACATTCAGTACTTC CAWSVGLAGAKNIQYF
TRBJ1-2 TRBV28 - TRBD1 TGTGCCAGCAGCCCGACAGGGGTGTTGGGCTACACCTTC CASSPTGVLGYTF
TRBJ2-1 TRBV6-5 - TRBD2 TGTGCCAGCAGTTCCCGACTAGCGTTCTACAATGAGCAGTTCTTC CASSSRLAFYNEQFF
TRBJ1-3 TRBV30 - - TGTGCCTGGAGTGTACTCGGAAACACCATATATTTT CAWSVLGNTIYF
TRBJ2-1 TRBV27 - - TGTGCCAGCAGTTCAGGACTCCCCACCTACAATGAGCAGTTCTTC CASSSGLPTYNEQFF
TRBJ2-1 TRBV30 few - TGTGCCTGGAGTGTGAGAGGAGAGCAGTTCTTC CAWSVRGEQFF
TRBJ1-1 TRBV29-1 - - TGCAGCGTTGGGACAGTCCCTATGAACACTGAAGCTTTCTTT CSVGTVPMNTEAFF
TRBJ1-2 TRBV6-5 - TRBD1 TGTGCCAGCAGTTCCATCGGGACAGGCGGCAGGGATGGCTACACCTTC CASSSIGTGGRDGYTF
TRBJ2-7 TRBV13 - - TGTGCCAGCAGCTTAGGGGCAGGCCTTTACTACGAGCAGTACTTC CASSLGAGLYYEQYF
TRBJ1-2 TRBV19 - - TGTGCCAGTAGTACCCTGGACGGGGGATATGGCTACACCTTC CASSTLDGGYGYTF
TRBJ1-4 TRBV28 - - TGTGCCAGCAGAACACAGAATGAAAAACTGTTTTTT CASRTQNEKLFF
TRBJ2-7 TRBV28 - TRBD1 TGTGCCAGCTCAGAAACAGGGGCTGGGTACGAGCAGTACTTC CASSETGAGYEQYF
TRBJ2-5 TRBV28 - TRBD2 TGTGCCAGCAGCGTTGTTCCCCAGCGGGAGTGGGTTGGGACCCAGTACTTC CASSVVPQREWVGTQYF
TRBJ2-5 TRBV28 - TRBD2 TGTGCCAGCAGCCTGGGACTAGCGGGTTTGAGGCCGGAGACCCAGTACTTC CASSLGLAGLRPETQYF